This T cell receptor (beta chain) was identified in a study of early T cells in non-severe SARS-CoV-2 infection. Whole-study context: Alpha and beta chains were unpaired, from unsorted whole-blood bulk RNA. Study outcomes and limitations: Anti-spike CD8 responses were favored in VDJdb matching, and private and CD4 specificities were missed.

This clonotype has only a few counts. Its cognate antigen is unknown. The CDR3 length is 12 residues. The V end lost 4 bases, the J end lost 4 bases, and 9 bases lay between the germline ends. Germline V CDR1 and CDR2: SGHRS, YFSETQ. Attachment of unique molecular identifiers was made to individual cDNA molecules. TCRdb reanalysed the 5' RACE reads using MiXCR and keeps one entry per CDR3 protein. The sample includes some 66,000 distinct CDR3 sequences, approximately 12% seen only once; the top ten take roughly 4.2%. The chain links TRBV5-1 to TRBJ2-7; possible D gene TRBD1, 6 bases. The TCR was taken from an adult who was a healthcare worker with PCR-confirmed SARS-CoV-2 infection or an uninfected control (not recorded which). Sample: whole blood. The CDR3 region is CASSHGQYEQYF. The DNA of the CDR3 is TGCGCCAGCAGCCACGGACAGTACGAGCAGTACTTC.